This record covers a single T cell receptor beta chain. The sample originates from a study of blood T cell repertoires in COVID-19. As for the study in general: Italy, Spain and the United States were the sources of the convalescent and acute COVID-19 samples. PBMCs, B-cell-depleted T cells, or T cells were the source of the cDNA or gDNA that made up the material.

Germline V gene lookup returns CDR1 LNHDA and CDR2 SQIVND (reference sequence). Trimming left V 11 bases short and J 2 bases short, with 22 bases between. The CDR3 runs 16 residues. Original methodology: Using reference gene primer amplification, nucleated cell counts were estimated. Repertoires were generated with immunoSEQ multiplex PCR, while TCRdb's copy carries only in-frame clones and drops some. V and J calls and clone size come straight from that table; D and trimming were deduced from the DNA. The data contain 110,000 to 150,000 clones, 80% to 85% of them seen just once; the ten biggest clones take up approximately 8%.

This TCR was recovered from a human donor in a cohort sampled during active COVID-19. Source material: peripheral blood. The chain employs TRBV19 and TRBJ1-5; D gene ambiguous. CDR3 in amino acids: CASAVGATIGNQPQHF. The CDR3 DNA reads as TGTGCCTCGGCGGTCGGCGCAACGATTGGCAATCAGCCCCAGCATTTT. The variable domain in full, with the rest retrieved from reference TRBV19 and TRBJ1-5, is DGGITQSPKYLFRKEGQNVTLSCEQNLNHDAMYWYRQDPGQGLRLIYYSQIVNDFQKGDIAEGYSVSREKKESFPLTVTSAQKNPTAFYLCASAVGATIGNQPQHFGDGTRLSIL.